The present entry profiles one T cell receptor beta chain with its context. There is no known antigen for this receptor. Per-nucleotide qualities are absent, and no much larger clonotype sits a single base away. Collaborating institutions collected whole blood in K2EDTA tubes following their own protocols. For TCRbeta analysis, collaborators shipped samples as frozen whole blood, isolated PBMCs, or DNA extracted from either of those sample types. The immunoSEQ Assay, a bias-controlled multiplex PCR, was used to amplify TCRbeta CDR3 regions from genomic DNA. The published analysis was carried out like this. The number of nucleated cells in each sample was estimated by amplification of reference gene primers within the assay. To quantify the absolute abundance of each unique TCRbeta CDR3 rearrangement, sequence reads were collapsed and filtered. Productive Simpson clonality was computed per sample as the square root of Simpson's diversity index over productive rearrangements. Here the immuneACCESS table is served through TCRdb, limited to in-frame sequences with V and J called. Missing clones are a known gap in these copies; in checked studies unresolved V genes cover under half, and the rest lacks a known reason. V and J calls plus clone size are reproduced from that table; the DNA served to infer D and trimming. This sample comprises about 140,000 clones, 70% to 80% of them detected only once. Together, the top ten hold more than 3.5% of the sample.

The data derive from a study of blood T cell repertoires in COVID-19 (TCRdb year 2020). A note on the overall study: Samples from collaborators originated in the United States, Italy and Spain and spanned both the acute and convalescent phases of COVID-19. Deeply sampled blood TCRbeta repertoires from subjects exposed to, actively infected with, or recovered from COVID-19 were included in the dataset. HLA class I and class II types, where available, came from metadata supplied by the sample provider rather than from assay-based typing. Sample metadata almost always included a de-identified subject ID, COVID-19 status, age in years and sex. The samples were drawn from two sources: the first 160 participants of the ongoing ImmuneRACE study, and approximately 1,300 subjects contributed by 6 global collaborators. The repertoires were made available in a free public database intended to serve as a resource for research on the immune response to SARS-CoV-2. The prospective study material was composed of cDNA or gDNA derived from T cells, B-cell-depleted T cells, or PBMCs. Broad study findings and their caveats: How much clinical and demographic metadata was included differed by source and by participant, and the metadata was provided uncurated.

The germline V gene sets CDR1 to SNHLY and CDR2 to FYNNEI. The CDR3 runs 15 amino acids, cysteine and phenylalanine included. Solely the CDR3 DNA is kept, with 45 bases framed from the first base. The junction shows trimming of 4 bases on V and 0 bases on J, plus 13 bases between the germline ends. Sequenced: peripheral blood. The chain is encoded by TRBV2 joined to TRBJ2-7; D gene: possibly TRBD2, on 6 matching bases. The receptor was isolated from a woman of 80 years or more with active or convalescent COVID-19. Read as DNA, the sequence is TGTGCCAGCAGTGGAGAGGCGGGGAGCTCCTACGAGCAGTACTTC. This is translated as CASSGEAGSSYEQYF.